This TCR beta chain was identified in a study of T cell responses to AZD1222 COVID-19 vaccine. This CDR3 comprises 12 residues. V lost 1 base to trimming and J lost 8 bases, with 9 bases between them. The V gene's germline CDR1 is MDHEN and CDR2 SYDVKM. This clone has a single count. Using immunoSEQ multiplex PCR, the repertoire was profiled, and TCRdb retains in-frame clones only, with some absent. The repertoire holds roughly 170,000 clones, with under 95% as singletons. Second-dose schedules of about 4 or about 12 weeks were combined. The source is an adult who received the AZD1222 COVID-19 vaccine. V is TRBV28 and J is TRBJ2-7; possible D gene TRBD2, 5 bases. The material was peripheral blood, obtained 28 days after the second AZD1222 dose. The CDR3 here is CASSLLTGKQYF. The DNA of the CDR3 is TGTGCCAGCAGTTTATTAACGGGGAAGCAGTACTTC.